These 29 T cell receptor beta chains came from one sample sequenced in a study of shared clonotypes between healthy human individuals. TCRdb's copy holds only in-frame clones and misses some; the assay was immunoSEQ multiplex PCR. The sample includes under 2.5 million clones, 80% to 95% seen only once; the top ten take 0.37%. Sequenced input: naive CD4+ T cells from PBMCs. The subset was: CD45RA+ positively selected. All receptors come from a man between 18 and 29 years old in good health. Some clones in this sample may be carry-over from other donors' samples.

DNA for the CDR3: TGTGCCAGCAGCTTAGGATCGACCGAAGAGACCCAGTACTTC. Encoded protein: CASSLGSTEETQYF. V usage is TRBV7-7 and J usage is TRBJ2-5; D gene ambiguous. Germline loops: CDR1 SSHAT, CDR2 FNYEAQ (reference sequence). V was cut by 1 base and J by 3 bases, with 9 bases left in between. This CDR3 is 14 amino acids long.

This clone has just one count. CDR3 sequence reads: CASRVAGGPKDTQYF. As DNA, the CDR3 is TGTGCCAGCAGGGTAGCGGGAGGCCCCAAAGATACGCAGTATTTT. The J gene is TRBJ2-3, the V gene TRBV28; TRBD2 matches at 10 bases. The CDR3 spans 15 residues. With 6 bases clipped from V and 5 bases from J, the junction kept 8 bases outside the gene matches. CDR1 MDHEN and CDR2 SYDVKM come from the germline V gene.

This chain joins TRBV4-1 and TRBJ2-7; D remains unclear. Per germline, CDR1 MGHRA and CDR2 YSYEKL. The V gene lost 4 bases and the J gene lost 2 bases, with 12 bases spanning the gap. The CDR3 consists of 14 residues. The CDR3 protein is CASSPRLMAYEQYF. In DNA form, the CDR3 reads TGCGCCAGCAGCCCAAGACTCATGGCCTACGAGCAGTACTTC.

The chain has TRBV25-1 and TRBJ1-3; D remains ambiguous. This CDR3 has 13 amino acids. CDR1 and CDR2 (germline): MGHDK, SYGVNS. Trimming pared 7 bases from V and 7 bases from J, leaving 14 bases between. DNA for the CDR3: TGTGCCAGCAAGATAGGCTCCGATAACACCATATATTTT. Translating gives CASKIGSDNTIYF. Supplemented by reference TRBV25-1 and TRBJ1-3, the full variable domain reads EADIYQTPRYLVIGTGKKITLECSQTMGHDKMYWYQQDPGMELHLIHYSYGVNSTEKGDLSSESTVSRIRTEHFPLTLESARPSHTSQYLCASKIGSDNTIYFGEGSWLTVV.

About this clone itself: The same CDR3 also results from other DNA sequences found in this sample. This chain joins TRBV18 and TRBJ1-2; tentatively, D is TRBD1 (6 bases). Germline CDR1 reads KGHSH; CDR2 reads LQKENI. The CDR3 consists of 13 residues. V lost 3 bases to trimming and J lost 8 bases, with 13 bases between them. The CDR3, as DNA: TGTGCCAGCTCACCCGTGGACAGCTACGGCTACACCTTC. Amino acids: CASSPVDSYGYTF. The full variable domain, completed using reference TRBV18 and TRBJ1-2, is NAGVMQNPRHLVRRRGQEARLRCSPMKGHSHVYWYRQLPEEGLKFMVYLQKENIIDESGMPKERFSAEFPKEGPSILRIQQVVRGDSAAYFCASSPVDSYGYTFGSGTRLTVV.

This clone was counted a single time. The V and J genes are TRBV15 and TRBJ2-7; 8 nucleotides align to TRBD2. V shed 3 bases, J shed 5 bases, and the junction held 9 bases outside the gene matches. This CDR3 has 15 amino acids. Germline assignment: CDR1 LNHNV and CDR2 YYDKDF (reference sequence). CDR3 protein: CATSSPGGGLDEQYF. For the CDR3, the DNA is TGTGCCACCAGCAGCCCCGGGGGGGGGCTGGACGAGCAGTACTTC.

This clone turned up a few times. The CDR3 is CAISEQVGNQPQHF. Written as DNA, the CDR3 is TGTGCCATCAGTGAACAGGTCGGCAATCAGCCCCAGCATTTT. The chain employs TRBV10-3 and TRBJ1-5; D might be TRBD1 (5 bases). The length of the CDR3 is 14 residues. V was cut by 3 bases and J by 2 bases, with 8 bases left in between. Germline CDR1 is ENHRY and CDR2 is SYGVKD.

J is TRBJ2-3 and V is TRBV28; 7 bases are a match to TRBD2. The CDR3 consists of 14 residues. V lost 6 bases to trimming and J lost 4 bases; unmatched junction nucleotides: 7. Germline V gene data show CDR1 as MDHEN and CDR2 as SYDVKM. In DNA, the CDR3 is TGTGCCAGCAGCCCCGGACTAGTTGCAGATACGCAGTATTTT. This sequence encodes CASSPGLVADTQYF.

The chain is built from TRBV29-1 and TRBJ2-7; weak D call: TRBD1 (5 bases). The V and J ends lost 5 bases and 3 bases respectively, with 17 bases between them. The CDR3 sequence is 14 residues long. Germline-derived CDR1 and CDR2 are SQVTM and ANQGSEA. CDR3: CSVRVDNTGYEQYF. The CDR3 DNA reads TGCAGCGTTCGAGTAGACAATACAGGCTACGAGCAGTACTTC.

The chain uses TRBV27 and TRBJ2-7, with 7 bases identical to TRBD2. The CDR3 has 14 amino acids. Germline-derived CDR1 and CDR2 are MNHEY and SMNVEV (reference sequence). V gave up 6 bases and J gave up 5 bases; unmatched junction bases: 10. The CDR3 DNA follows: TGTGCCAGCAGCCCAAGGGGAGGGCCAGACGAGCAGTACTTC. This sequence encodes CASSPRGGPDEQYF.

V and J are TRBV6-1 and TRBJ2-2, with 9 bases matching TRBD2. The ends lost 6 bases at V and 6 bases at J; junction bases unmatched: 8. The CDR3 sequence is 15 residues long. Germline CDR1 is MNHNS and CDR2 is SASEGT. The CDR3 sequence: CASRRSSGAAGELFF. The CDR3 DNA is TGTGCCAGCAGGCGGTCTAGCGGGGCGGCCGGGGAGCTGTTTTTT.

V gene TRBV30 combines with J gene TRBJ2-6; 7 nucleotides line up with TRBD1. The V segment lost 1 base and the J segment 0 bases; nucleotides outside the gene matches: 9. This CDR3 is 18 amino acids long. The germline gives CDR1 GTSNPN, CDR2 SVGIG (reference sequence). CDR3 protein: CAWSANRDRLSGANVLTF. The CDR3 DNA reads as TGTGCCTGGAGTGCGAACCGGGACAGACTCTCTGGGGCCAACGTCCTGACTTTC.

V usage is TRBV28 and J usage is TRBJ2-4, with 10 positions matching TRBD1. V dropped 5 bases and J dropped 1; count of bases not matched to a gene: 8. The germline CDR1 and CDR2 sequences are MDHEN and SYDVKM. CDR3 length: 17 residues. CDR3 sequence reads: CASSPPGQGSAKNIQYF. The CDR3 region has the DNA TGTGCCAGCAGTCCTCCGGGACAGGGGTCTGCCAAAAACATTCAGTACTTC.

The chain links TRBV7-8 to TRBJ2-7; 7 nucleotides align to TRBD1. Germline-derived CDR1 and CDR2 are SGHVS and FQNEAQ. The CDR3 contains 15 residues. V lost 2 bases and J lost 3; bases outside the gene matches: 7. The CDR3 reads CASSLSRQGHYEQYF. The CDR3 nucleotides are TGTGCCAGCAGCTTATCCCGACAGGGTCACTACGAGCAGTACTTC.

The chain combines TRBV7-2 with TRBJ2-7; the D call may be TRBD1 or TRBD2 (5 bases each). Trimming removed 5 bases from V and 1 base from J, with 15 bases in between. Germline-derived CDR1 and CDR2 are SGHTA and FQGNSA. This CDR3 comprises 15 residues. The CDR3 sequence: CASSQRDRLSYEQYF. CDR3 DNA sequence: TGTGCCAGCAGCCAAAGGGACCGGCTATCCTACGAGCAGTACTTC.

In this sample, this clone turned up a few times. The chain joins TRBV30 to TRBJ1-5; D is possibly TRBD1 (5 bases). The CDR3 runs to 14 residues. The ends were cut back, 4 bases at V and 1 base at J, with 11 bases in the middle. Germline CDR1 is GTSNPN and CDR2 is SVGIG (reference sequence). The DNA of the CDR3 is TGTGCCTGGATGGGGACGATGAGCAATCAGCCCCAGCATTTT. Translation gives CAWMGTMSNQPQHF.

The chain recombines TRBV6-1 with TRBJ1-5, with 8 positions matching TRBD1. The J segment lost 3 bases and the V segment lost 3 bases, leaving 13 bases of the junction unmatched. CDR1 MNHNS and CDR2 SASEGT come from the germline V gene. The CDR3 length is 18 residues. In DNA form, the CDR3 reads TGTGCCAGCAGTGAGCGCCCTCCTACAGGGGGACCCAATCAGCCCCAGCATTTT. It yields the protein CASSERPPTGGPNQPQHF.

This chain links TRBV7-9 with TRBJ1-1; D gene ambiguous. The V gene lost 6 bases and the J gene lost 3 bases, with 17 bases spanning the gap. CDR1 and CDR2 (germline): SEHNR, FQNEAQ (reference sequence). The CDR3 spans 15 residues. The CDR3 nucleotides read TGTGCCAGCAGTGTTTTACGCCCGGGAGACACTGAAGCTTTCTTT. Amino acids: CASSVLRPGDTEAFF.

V and J are TRBV11-2 and TRBJ2-2, with D uncertain. The CDR3 runs 15 residues. The V gene's germline CDR1 is SGHAT and CDR2 FQNNGV. Trimming left V 5 bases short and J 4 bases short, with 14 bases between. CDR3 region: CASSRARPGTGELFF. CDR3 sequence (DNA): TGTGCCAGCAGCCGGGCTAGGCCGGGCACCGGGGAGCTGTTTTTT.

The gene calls are TRBV2 and TRBJ2-4; 10 bases are a match to TRBD1. The CDR3 extends over 17 amino acids. With 1 base clipped from V and 3 bases from J, the junction kept 6 bases outside the gene matches. Germline assignment: CDR1 SNHLY and CDR2 FYNNEI. This CDR3 reads CASSEGRQGAVKNIQYF. The CDR3 bases are TGTGCCAGCAGTGAAGGCAGACAGGGGGCGGTCAAAAACATTCAGTACTTC.

As for this clone: The junction and the germline gene differ at one end; a read error may be behind it. This chain joins TRBV14 and TRBJ2-7; tentatively, D is TRBD1 (5 bases). The CDR3 consists of 14 residues. Germline V gives CDR1 SGHDN, CDR2 FVKESK. CDR3 protein: CTSSRFQGLYEQYF. The CDR3 nucleotides read TGTACCAGCAGCCGATTCCAGGGTCTCTACGAGCAGTACTTC.

The DNA of the CDR3 is TGTGCCAGCAGTAGGGGGCTCATCTCCTACGAGCAGTACTTC. Translating it yields CASSRGLISYEQYF. This sequence joins TRBV6-5 and TRBJ2-7, with TRBD1 matching over 7 bases. After removal of 5 bases from V and 0 bases from J, the junction contained 4 bases not matched to a gene. CDR3 size: 14 residues. The germline V gene encodes CDR1 MNHEY and CDR2 SVGAGI.

To note about this clone: At the DNA level, this CDR3 is encoded by other sequences in the same sample as well. The chain has TRBV19 and TRBJ2-7; 11 bases agree with TRBD1. The CDR3 covers 13 residues. Germline-derived CDR1 and CDR2 are LNHDA and SQIVND (reference sequence). V trimming: 8 bases; J trimming: 5 bases; junction bases outside the gene matches: 5. CDR3 nucleotide sequence: TGTGCCAGTCGGGGACAGGGGGTCCACGAGCAGTACTTC. It codes for CASRGQGVHEQYF.

This clone appeared once. This CDR3 is CAGVSGGENEQFF. The DNA for the CDR3 is TGTGCCGGAGTGAGTGGTGGGGAGAATGAGCAGTTCTTC. The V gene is TRBV5-4, the J gene TRBJ2-1; D possibly corresponds to TRBD2 (5 bases). The CDR3 runs to 13 residues. Looked up from germline, CDR1 is SGHNT and CDR2 is YYREEE (reference sequence). V dropped 10 bases and J dropped 7 bases, with 18 bases sitting between them. Filled out from reference TRBV5-4 and TRBJ2-1, the complete variable domain reads ETGVTQSPTHLIKTRGQQVTLRCSSQSGHNTVSWYQQALGQGPQFIFQYYREEENGRGNFPPRFSGLQFPNYSSELNVNALELDDSALYLCAGVSGGENEQFFGPGTRLTVL.

The chain couples TRBV5-4 to TRBJ1-1; no definite D call. Germline lookup yields CDR1 SGHNT and CDR2 YYREEE (reference sequence). The CDR3 covers 15 residues. V dropped 3 bases and J dropped 1 base, with 13 bases sitting between them. CDR3 sequence (DNA): TGTGCCAGCAGCTCATTAGTTCTAACGAACACTGAAGCTTTCTTT. It codes for CASSSLVLTNTEAFF.

This rearrangement joins TRBV28 to TRBJ1-2; TRBD1 aligns across 7 bases. V was pared by 6 bases and J by 6 bases, with 19 bases of the junction left unmatched. The CDR3 contains 17 residues. Germline V gene lookup returns CDR1 MDHEN and CDR2 SYDVKM. The CDR3 DNA reads TGTGCCAGCAGCCGGGGACAGCAGGGGGGAGGAGAGCATGGCTACACCTTC. This encodes CASSRGQQGGGEHGYTF.

The V and J genes are TRBV18 and TRBJ2-7; no definite D call. The CDR3 has 15 amino acids. Germline V gives CDR1 KGHSH, CDR2 LQKENI. Trimming took 2 bases from V and 2 from J, leaving 13 bases between them. CDR3 amino acids: CASSPIERLTYEQYF. In nucleotides, the CDR3 is TGTGCCAGCTCACCAATAGAGCGTTTGACCTACGAGCAGTACTTC.

V gene TRBV18 combines with J gene TRBJ2-7, with D perhaps assigned TRBD1 or TRBD2 (5 bases each). CDR1 and CDR2 from the germline V gene are KGHSH and LQKENI. This CDR3 is 14 amino acids long. Trimming pared 6 bases from V and 4 bases from J, leaving 16 bases between. In DNA form, the CDR3 reads TGTGCCAGCTCTCCGGGACGGGGTCAATACGAGCAGTACTTC. This codes for CASSPGRGQYEQYF. Full variable domain (rest looked up from reference TRBV18 and TRBJ2-7): NAGVMQNPRHLVRRRGQEARLRCSPMKGHSHVYWYRQLPEEGLKFMVYLQKENIIDESGMPKERFSAEFPKEGPSILRIQQVVRGDSAAYFCASSPGRGQYEQYFGPGTRLTVT.

The chain recombines TRBV28 with TRBJ1-2; 9 bases map to TRBD1. The length of the CDR3 is 14 residues. Germline V gene sequence: CDR1 MDHEN, CDR2 SYDVKM. Trimming took 6 bases from V and 6 from J; bases not matched to a gene: 8. The CDR3 nucleotides read TGTGCCAGCAGGGGACAGGGTAGTGTGGATGGCTACACCTTC. Residues: CASRGQGSVDGYTF.